A single sample gave rise to the 15 T cell receptor beta chains below, sequenced in a study of blood T cell repertoires in COVID-19. Produced via immunoSEQ multiplex PCR; TCRdb's table is partial and in-frame only. The sample contains about 71,000 clones, 80% to 95% of which appear only once. Sequencing input: peripheral blood. The receptor source for this set is an elderly woman with acute or convalescent COVID-19.

The rearrangement uses TRBV7-2 and TRBJ1-2, with 9 bases aligning to TRBD1. J was trimmed by 4 bases and V by 7 bases; bases with no gene match: 7. The CDR3 extends over 14 amino acids. CDR1 and CDR2 from the germline V gene are SGHTA and FQGNSA. DNA of the CDR3: TGTGCCAGCACCGGACAGGGGCGGTCCTATGGCTACACCTTC. It yields the protein CASTGQGRSYGYTF.

This rearrangement joins TRBV5-1 to TRBJ2-3; TRBD1 matches 10 bases. The length of the CDR3 is 16 residues. The V gene end was trimmed by 4 bases and the J gene end by 1 base; junction bases not matched to a gene: 6. The V gene's germline CDR1 is SGHRS and CDR2 YFSETQ. The CDR3 nucleotides read TGCGCCAGCAGCCGCTCCGGGACAGGGGGCACAGATACGCAGTATTTT. It is translated as CASSRSGTGGTDTQYF.

This chain links TRBV5-1 with TRBJ2-1; possibly TRBD1 for D (6 bases). Between the trimmed V and J ends, which lost 6 bases and 5 bases, there was a span of 12 bases. CDR3 length equals 13 residues. CDR1 is SGHRS and CDR2 is YFSETQ in the germline V gene. The CDR3: CASKRTANNEQFF. The CDR3, as DNA: TGCGCCAGCAAGCGGACAGCGAACAATGAGCAGTTCTTC.

The genes are TRBV4-2 and TRBJ1-6; 9 bases map to TRBD1. V shed 4 bases, J shed 15 bases, and the junction held 10 bases outside the gene matches. CDR3 length equals 14 residues. Germline CDR1 is LGHNA and CDR2 is YNFKEQ. In DNA, the CDR3 is TGTGCCAGCAGCCCCCGGGACAGGGATTCTGACCTCCACTTT. This codes for CASSPRDRDSDLHF.

The chain carries TRBV19 and TRBJ1-2, with 7 bases that match TRBD1. The CDR3 is 13 amino acids. CDR1 and CDR2 from the germline V gene are LNHDA and SQIVND (reference sequence). J lost 10 bases, V lost 6 bases, and 11 bases had no gene match. In nucleotides, the CDR3 is TGTGCCAGTAGATCCGGGACAGCCTTTTACTACACCTTC. Translated, it gives CASRSGTAFYYTF. Drawing the rest from reference TRBV19 and TRBJ1-2, the complete variable domain is DGGITQSPKYLFRKEGQNVTLSCEQNLNHDAMYWYRQDPGQGLRLIYYSQIVNDFQKGDIAEGYSVSREKKESFPLTVTSAQKNPTAFYLCASRSGTAFYYTFGSGTRLTVV.

The chain employs TRBV19 and TRBJ2-2; D call uncertain. This CDR3 spans 14 amino acids. Per the germline V gene, CDR1 is LNHDA and CDR2 is SQIVND (reference sequence). V dropped 2 bases and J dropped 4 bases, with 8 bases sitting between them. The CDR3 protein is CASSIILATGELFF. As DNA, the CDR3 is TGTGCCAGTAGTATAATATTAGCCACCGGGGAGCTGTTTTTT. Looking up the rest from reference TRBV19 and TRBJ2-2 gives the full variable domain: DGGITQSPKYLFRKEGQNVTLSCEQNLNHDAMYWYRQDPGQGLRLIYYSQIVNDFQKGDIAEGYSVSREKKESFPLTVTSAQKNPTAFYLCASSIILATGELFFGEGSRLTVL.

This chain uses TRBV9 with TRBJ2-3, with D tentatively TRBD1 (6 bases). The germline gives CDR1 SGDLS, CDR2 YYNGEE. Trimming shortened V by 1 base and J by 4 bases, and 10 bases separated the two germline ends. This CDR3 region has 14 residues. CDR3 bases: TGTGCCAGCAGCGTACGGGACACCCCAGATACGCAGTATTTT. As protein: CASSVRDTPDTQYF. Filled out from reference TRBV9 and TRBJ2-3, the complete variable domain reads DSGVTQTPKHLITATGQRVTLRCSPRSGDLSVYWYQQSLDQGLQFLIQYYNGEERAKGNILERFSAQQFPDLHSELNLSSLELGDSALYFCASSVRDTPDTQYFGPGTRLTVL.

Only one count was recorded for this clone. The V call is TRBV2, the J call TRBJ2-5; no reliable D call. Trimming took off 4 bases at V and 10 bases at J, with 10 bases between the two ends. The CDR3 runs 11 residues. CDR1 and CDR2 from the germline V gene are SNHLY and FYNNEI. As DNA, the CDR3 is TGTGCCAGCAGTGTTCCTACAGTCCAGTACTTC. Amino acid sequence: CASSVPTVQYF.

The chain has TRBV28 and TRBJ1-6, with TRBD1 matching over 9 bases. V was clipped by 6 bases and J by 3 bases; unmatched bases: 6. This CDR3 comprises 16 residues. The germline CDR1 and CDR2 sequences are MDHEN and SYDVKM. CDR3 DNA: TGTGCCAGCAGACCGCCGGGACAGGGCTATAATTCACCCCTCCACTTT. Protein sequence: CASRPPGQGYNSPLHF.

This clone showed up just once. J is TRBJ1-4 and V is TRBV15, with a weak D call TRBD1 (6 bases). Germline assignment: CDR1 LNHNV and CDR2 YYDKDF (reference sequence). Trimming left V 1 base short and J 0 bases short, with 15 bases between. There are 18 residues in the CDR3. Here the CDR3 reads CATSRGGAGETTNEKLFF. CDR3 DNA sequence: TGTGCCACCAGCAGAGGAGGGGCAGGGGAAACAACTAATGAAAAACTGTTTTTT.

This sequence joins TRBV12-3 or TRBV12-4 and TRBJ2-7; 9 bases agree with TRBD1. The CDR3 loop spans 13 amino acids. V shed 6 bases and J 4 bases; nucleotides not matched to a gene: 4. The CDR3 DNA is TGTGCCAGCAGCGGACAGGGGCTTTACGAGCAGTACTTC. It is translated as CASSGQGLYEQYF.

The chain has TRBV2 and TRBJ2-5; TRBD2 is a possible D gene (6 bases). The germline CDR1 and CDR2 sequences are SNHLY and FYNNEI. V gave up 7 bases and J gave up 8 bases, with 20 bases separating them. This CDR3 has 14 residues. The CDR3 loop is CASTVQEVGGTQYF. The CDR3 nucleotides read TGTGCCAGCACCGTTCAAGAAGTCGGGGGTACCCAGTACTTC.

The count of this clone is one. The CDR3 loop is CASSFGTKSTDTQYF. Here the CDR3 DNA reads TGTGCCAGCAGCTTCGGGACTAAAAGCACAGATACGCAGTATTTT. The chain carries TRBV5-4 and TRBJ2-3; TRBD2 matches 7 bases. The CDR3 sequence is 15 residues long. V shed 2 bases and J 0 bases; nucleotides not matched to a gene: 3. CDR1 SGHNT and CDR2 YYREEE come from the germline V gene (reference sequence). Full variable domain (missing parts from reference TRBV5-4 and TRBJ2-3): ETGVTQSPTHLIKTRGQQVTLRCSSQSGHNTVSWYQQALGQGPQFIFQYYREEENGRGNFPPRFSGLQFPNYSSELNVNALELDDSALYLCASSFGTKSTDTQYFGPGTRLTVL.

As concerns this clone: The junction does not match germline at one end; this may be a read error. DNA for the CDR3: TGTGCCAGCAGCGGGGGGAACTTC. Its protein product is CASSGGNF. This rearrangement joins TRBV7-9 to TRBJ2-7; D might be TRBD2 (6 bases). CDR3 length equals 8 residues. Looked up from germline, CDR1 is SEHNR and CDR2 is FQNEAQ (reference sequence).

The chain links TRBV28 to TRBJ2-1; the match to TRBD2 covers 10 bases. The CDR3 runs 16 residues. Germline CDR1 is MDHEN and CDR2 is SYDVKM. The V segment lost 6 bases and the J segment 5 bases; nucleotides outside the gene matches: 10. The CDR3 sequence is CASRDTLAGVNNEQFF. The DNA of the CDR3 is TGTGCCAGCAGGGATACCCTAGCGGGAGTAAACAATGAGCAGTTCTTC.